This record concerns one TCR beta chain sequence. In this sample, this clone turned up once. Its recognized antigen is unknown. One base away there is no much larger clone; base qualities are not given. V loses 6 bases of germline sequence and J loses 3 bases, and the interval between the two ends is 17 bases. CDR1 MNHEY and CDR2 SVGAGI are derived from the germline V gene. The CDR3 covers 15 residues, taking in both the cysteine and the phenylalanine. The read is trimmed to its CDR3 DNA, 45 bases read in frame from base 1. The sample belongs to a study of T cell responses to AZD1222 COVID-19 vaccine (dated by TCRdb to the early 2020s). At the level of the whole study: AZD1222 recipients with second doses at about 4 weeks or about 12 weeks were pooled, because spike-specific TCR depth and breadth did not differ between schedules. Trial participants were enrolled by age into subgroups of 18-55, 56-69 and 70-plus years, and roughly 150, 30 and 60 TCR-sequenced participants, respectively, were included in these subgroups. A total of 233 trial participants underwent TCR sequencing, of whom around 210 had received two doses of AZD1222 and some 25 had received two doses of the MenACWY control vaccine.

The full study reports these points: Vaccine-associated CD4 TCRs spanned the whole spike protein, with dominant responses in regions 160-218 and 743-854. In the small 56-69-year group, the increase in depth fell short of significance, most likely because of low power. Conclusions about previously exposed vaccinees were limited because only six AZD1222 recipients were SARS-CoV-2 seropositive at baseline. Most participants were white British and females outnumbered males, and the authors suggested that clonal diversity may have been underestimated. Because no samples from the day 14 peak response were available, repertoires could be characterized only after the peak T cell response. After two AZD1222 doses, spike-specific TCR breadth and depth were significantly higher than at day 0 and than in MenACWY recipients. Reportedly, almost half of the unique spike-specific TCRs recognized epitopes lying outside the regions that are mutated in the B.1.351 and B.1.1.7 variants.

The CDR3 regions of human TCRbeta chains were subjected to immunosequencing. In the source study's methods: Repertoire TCRs were matched against a reference library of SARS-CoV-2-specific TCRs generated with the MIRA antigen-specificity platform. Breadth was defined as the fraction of unique TCRs that were SARS-CoV-2-associated, and depth was defined as the fraction of total T cells that were SARS-CoV-2-associated. Using the MIRA data, each spike-specific TCR was mapped to the spike region that the TCR reacts to and placed in a CD4 or CD8 class. Log10-transformed breadth and depth values were compared by one-way ANOVA with Sidak's multiple comparisons tests. The table was pulled from immuneACCESS by TCRdb, which kept in-frame rearrangements only. Such tables lose some clones; where checked, under half of the loss comes from unresolved V genes, and the rest has no known cause. The V and J calls and clone size were taken over from that table, and D and trimming were inferred from the DNA. This sample has 120,000 to 150,000 clones in its table, and 90% to 95% of those were observed once. The biggest ten clones account for about 1.5% of the sample.

Reading the label with the study, this specimen's time point is: baseline before first vaccination. Samples from vaccinated people were obtained from the UK trials COV001 and COV002, which included a single-blind randomized controlled phase 2/3 trial of AZD1222 (ChAdOx1 nCoV-19) in healthy adults. For TCRbeta chain sequencing, PBMC samples were collected from trial participants at day 0 and at day 28 after the second dose. This sequence uses TRBV6-5 and TRBJ1-1; TRBD1 is perhaps the D gene, given 5 matching bases. The source was peripheral blood, collected on day 0 of AZD1222 vaccination. The receptor comes from an adult in good health. The CDR3 reads CASRTSPGRYTEAFF. The DNA sequence is given as TGTGCCAGCAGGACCTCCCCAGGGAGGTACACTGAAGCTTTCTTT.